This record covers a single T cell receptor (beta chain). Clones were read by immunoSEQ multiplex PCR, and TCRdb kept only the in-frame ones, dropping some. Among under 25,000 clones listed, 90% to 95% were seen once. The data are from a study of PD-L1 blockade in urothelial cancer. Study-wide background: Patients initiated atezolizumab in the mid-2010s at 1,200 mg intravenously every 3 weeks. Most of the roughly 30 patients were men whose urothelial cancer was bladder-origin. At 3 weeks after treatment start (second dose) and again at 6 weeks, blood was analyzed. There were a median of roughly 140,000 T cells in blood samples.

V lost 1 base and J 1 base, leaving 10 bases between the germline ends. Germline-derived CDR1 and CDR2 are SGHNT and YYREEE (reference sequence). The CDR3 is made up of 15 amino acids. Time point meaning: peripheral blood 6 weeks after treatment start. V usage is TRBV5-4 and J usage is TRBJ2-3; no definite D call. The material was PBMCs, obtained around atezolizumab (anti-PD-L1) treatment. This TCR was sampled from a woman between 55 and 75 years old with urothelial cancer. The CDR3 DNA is TGTGCCAGCAGCTTGCGCCATACGGGCACAGATACGCAGTATTTT. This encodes CASSLRHTGTDTQYF.